Each of the 10 T cell receptor beta chains below was sequenced from the same sample in a study of T cell responses to AZD1222 COVID-19 vaccine (dated by TCRdb to the early 2020s). The time point label for this specimen denotes: baseline before first vaccination. Library preparation was by the immunoSEQ multiplex PCR assay. In TCRdb, the immuneACCESS table is reduced to in-frame sequences with V and J assigned. These tables do not hold every clone; where another copy was compared, an unresolved V gene accounts for under half, and the others remain unexplained. The sample table holds some 180,000 clones, of which 85% to 95% were seen once. Together, the top ten hold 1% to 1.5% of the sample. This specimen consisted of peripheral blood, obtained on day 0 of AZD1222 vaccination. Receptors were obtained from an adult in good health.

The rearrangement joins TRBV15 to TRBJ2-7; 7 nucleotides line up with TRBD1. The CDR3 sequence is 15 residues long. V was clipped by 4 bases and J by 2 bases; unmatched bases: 8. Germline values: CDR1 LNHNV, CDR2 YYDKDF (reference sequence). In DNA, the CDR3 is TGTGCCACCAGCACCACTAGACAGGGTGCCTACGAGCAGTACTTC. As protein: CATSTTRQGAYEQYF.

V is TRBV2 and J is TRBJ2-7, with 7 bases matching TRBD1. The CDR3 loop spans 14 amino acids. V shed 3 bases and J 4 bases; nucleotides not matched to a gene: 6. The V gene's germline CDR1 is SNHLY and CDR2 FYNNEI. In DNA form, the CDR3 reads TGTGCCAGCAGTGAGGACAGGACGAGGTACGAGCAGTACTTC. This translates into CASSEDRTRYEQYF.

The chain couples TRBV5-1 to TRBJ2-7; D remains unclear. Germline CDR1 reads SGHRS; CDR2 reads YFSETQ. V was pared by 4 bases and J by 0 bases, with 11 bases between. The CDR3 loop spans 14 amino acids. The CDR3 DNA reads TGCGCCAGCAGCCCAAACTCCTACTCCTACGAGCAGTACTTC. Residues: CASSPNSYSYEQYF.

This chain uses TRBV18 with TRBJ2-3, with 8 bases matching TRBD2. Germline trimming cut 0 bases from V and 4 bases from J; bases unmatched to any gene: 3. This CDR3 comprises 15 residues. Per germline, CDR1 KGHSH and CDR2 LQKENI. The CDR3 sequence: CASSPPGGGPDTQYF. CDR3 coding DNA: TGTGCCAGCTCACCACCGGGCGGGGGGCCAGATACGCAGTATTTT.

This clone came up a few times. The chain couples TRBV5-4 to TRBJ1-4; D possibly corresponds to TRBD1 (5 bases). V was shortened by 4 bases and J by 4 bases, with 14 bases between the two germline ends. The CDR3 is 15 residues long. Looked up from germline, CDR1 is SGHNT and CDR2 is YYREEE (reference sequence). The DNA of the CDR3 is TGTGCCAGCAGCCGACGGGGGACGGTTAATGAAAAACTGTTTTTT. It yields the protein CASSRRGTVNEKLFF. Using reference TRBV5-4 and TRBJ1-4 for the parts outside the CDR3, the full variable domain is ETGVTQSPTHLIKTRGQQVTLRCSSQSGHNTVSWYQQALGQGPQFIFQYYREEENGRGNFPPRFSGLQFPNYSSELNVNALELDDSALYLCASSRRGTVNEKLFFGSGTQLSVL.

The chain employs TRBV7-3 and TRBJ2-2, with D unclear. Per germline, CDR1 SGHTA and CDR2 FQGTGA. V was shortened by 6 bases and J by 0 bases, with 8 bases between the two germline ends. The CDR3 is 14 amino acids. In DNA form, the CDR3 reads TGTGCCAGCAGACCGGAAACGAACACCGGGGAGCTGTTTTTT. It encodes CASRPETNTGELFF.

This chain uses TRBV7-9 with TRBJ1-1, with a tentative D call TRBD1 (5 bases). Trimming took off 5 bases at V and 2 bases at J, with 15 bases between the two ends. The CDR3 runs to 15 residues. The germline gives CDR1 SEHNR, CDR2 FQNEAQ (reference sequence). The CDR3 bases are TGTGCCAGCAGCCGATTTGTAGGGGCTAACACTGAAGCTTTCTTT. It codes for CASSRFVGANTEAFF.

V is TRBV25-1 and J is TRBJ1-2; D may be TRBD1 (6 bases). V was trimmed by 3 bases and J by 4 bases, leaving 15 bases between them. Germline V lookup: CDR1 MGHDK, CDR2 SYGVNS. CDR3 length: 15 residues. CDR3 coding DNA: TGTGCCAGCAGTGACCCTACAGGGATAGGCTATGGCTACACCTTC. Its translation: CASSDPTGIGYGYTF.

V gene TRBV6-2 or TRBV6-3 combines with J gene TRBJ2-7, with 7 nucleotides matching TRBD1. This CDR3 contains 12 residues. From germline, CDR1 is MNHEY and CDR2 SVGEGT. With 2 bases clipped from V and 12 bases from J, the junction kept 7 bases outside the gene matches. The CDR3 loop is CASSYGRDRWYF. CDR3 nucleotides: TGTGCCAGCAGTTACGGTCGGGACAGATGGTACTTC.

The CDR3 nucleotides are TGTGCCAGCAGCTTGGGACAGGCTTCCTCCTACGAGCAGTACTTC. Protein sequence: CASSLGQASSYEQYF. The chain carries TRBV7-7 and TRBJ2-7, with 8 bases lining up with TRBD1. The V gene's germline CDR1 is SSHAT and CDR2 FNYEAQ (reference sequence). The trim removed 3 bases at V and 0 bases at J, leaving 4 bases unmatched. There are 15 residues in the CDR3. The full variable domain, completed using reference TRBV7-7 and TRBJ2-7, is GAGVSQSPRYKVTKRGQDVTLRCDPISSHATLYWYQQALGQGPEFLTYFNYEAQPDKSGLPSDRFSAERPEGSISTLTIQRTEQRDSAMYRCASSLGQASSYEQYFGPGTRLTVT.